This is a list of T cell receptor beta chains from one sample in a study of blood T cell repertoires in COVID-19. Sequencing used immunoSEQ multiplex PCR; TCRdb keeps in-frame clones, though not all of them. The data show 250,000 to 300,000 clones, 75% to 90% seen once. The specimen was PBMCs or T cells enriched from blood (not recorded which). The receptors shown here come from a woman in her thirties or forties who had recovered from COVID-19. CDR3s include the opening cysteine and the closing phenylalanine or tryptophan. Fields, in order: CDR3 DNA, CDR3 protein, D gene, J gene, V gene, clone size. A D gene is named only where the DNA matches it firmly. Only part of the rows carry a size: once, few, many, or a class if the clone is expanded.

TGCGCCAGCAGCTTGTGGACAGGGGGCGCGTCCTACGAGCAGTACTTC	CASSLWTGGASYEQYF	TRBD1	TRBJ2-7	TRBV5-1	-
TGTGCCAGTAGTACTACTCCTACCCCCAACTATGGCTACACCTTC	CASSTTPTPNYGYTF	-	TRBJ1-2	TRBV19	once
TGTGCCTGGAGGCGGGAGGCGACTTACGAGCAGTACTTC	CAWRREATYEQYF	TRBD2	TRBJ2-7	TRBV30	-
TGTGCCACCAGCAGAGGGCTGAACAGCCCCGAAGAGACCCAGTACTTC	CATSRGLNSPEETQYF	-	TRBJ2-5	TRBV15	-
TGTGCCAGCAGCTCCGCCCTCGCTAGCGGGGAGCAGTACTTC	CASSSALASGEQYF	TRBD2	TRBJ2-7	TRBV7-2	-
TGTGCCAGCTCACCTACGACAGGGCCCACTGAAGCTTTCTTT	CASSPTTGPTEAFF	TRBD1	TRBJ1-1	TRBV18	-
TGTGCCAGCTCAGGGCAGGCTAACTATGGCTACACCTTC	CASSGQANYGYTF	-	TRBJ1-2	TRBV18	-
TGCGCCAGCAGTCTAGGGAACACCGGGGAGCTGTTTTTT	CASSLGNTGELFF	-	TRBJ2-2	TRBV5-1	-
TGCGCCAGCAGCTCAAGGACAGGGATGTTTAACTATGGCTACACCTTC	CASSSRTGMFNYGYTF	TRBD1	TRBJ1-2	TRBV5-1	-
TGTGCCAGCAGCGAACAACGGGAGGCAGGGGGCTACACCTTC	CASSEQREAGGYTF	-	TRBJ1-2	TRBV2	-
TGTGCCAGCAGTGAACGTTGGGGGAGGGCCCAGTACTTC	CASSERWGRAQYF	TRBD2	TRBJ2-5	TRBV6-1	-
TGTGCCAGCAGCCCGGACAGGGGGCATGAAAAACTGTTTTTT	CASSPDRGHEKLFF	TRBD1	TRBJ1-4	TRBV7-2	once
TGTGCCAGCAGCCCAGGGGTATCTGGAAACACCATATATTTT	CASSPGVSGNTIYF	-	TRBJ1-3	TRBV7-9	-
TGTGCCAGCAGCTTGAAGGGGGCTGTTAACTATGGCTACACCTTC	CASSLKGAVNYGYTF	TRBD1	TRBJ1-2	TRBV5-8	-
TGTGCCAGCAGCGTAAGTGGGAGGGGCACCGGGGAGCTGTTTTTT	CASSVSGRGTGELFF	TRBD2	TRBJ2-2	TRBV9	-
TGCGCCAGCAGCTTGTCGCGGGTCACAGATACGCAGTATTTT	CASSLSRVTDTQYF	-	TRBJ2-3	TRBV5-1	once
TGTGCCAGCAGTGTACAGGGGCGGAACACTGAAGCTTTCTTT	CASSVQGRNTEAFF	TRBD1	TRBJ1-1	TRBV2	-
TGTGCCAGTAGTATAGTGTCGGGATCGGGCACTGAAGCTTTCTTT	CASSIVSGSGTEAFF	-	TRBJ1-1	TRBV19	-